This T cell receptor (beta chain) was obtained from a study of blood T cells in healthy people across ages. Study context: Template switching captured about one barcoded beta molecule per two T cells.

The CDR3 length is 16 residues. Looked up from germline, CDR1 is SGHRS and CDR2 is YFSETQ. The trim removed 4 bases at V and 0 bases at J, leaving 6 bases unmatched. At least 5 micrograms of total RNA were extracted per sample. A second PCR of about 7 to 12 cycles used a sample-barcoded 5' primer and a J-beta primer mix. The authors tagged each cDNA molecule using a template-switch adaptor with 12 random nucleotides. TCRdb re-called the 5' RACE reads with MiXCR, one entry per CDR3 protein. The repertoire holds over a million distinct CDR3 sequences, with approximately 42% as singletons. J is TRBJ1-4 and V is TRBV5-1; 7 bases line up with TRBD1. Sequencing was performed on blood. This clonotype originated in a woman between 18 and 30 years old in good health. The CDR3 coding sequence is TGCGCCAGCAGCCCCGGACAGGCCGCAACTAATGAAAAACTGTTTTTT. It encodes CASSPGQAATNEKLFF. Supplemented by reference TRBV5-1 and TRBJ1-4, the full variable domain reads KAGVTQTPRYLIKTRGQQVTLSCSPISGHRSVSWYQQTPGQGLQFLFEYFSETQRNKGNFPGRFSGRQFSNSRSEMNVSTLELGDSALYLCASSPGQAATNEKLFFGSGTQLSVL.